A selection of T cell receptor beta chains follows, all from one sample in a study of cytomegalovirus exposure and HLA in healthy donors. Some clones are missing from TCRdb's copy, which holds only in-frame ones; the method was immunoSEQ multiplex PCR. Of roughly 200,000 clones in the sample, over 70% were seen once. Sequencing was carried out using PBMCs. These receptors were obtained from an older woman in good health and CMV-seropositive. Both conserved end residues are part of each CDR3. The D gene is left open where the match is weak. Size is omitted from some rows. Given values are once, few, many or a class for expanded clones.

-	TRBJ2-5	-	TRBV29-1	TGCAGCGTTGCGGCAGGACAAGAGACCCAGTACTTC	CSVAAGQETQYF
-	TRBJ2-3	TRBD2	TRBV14	TGTGCCAGCAGCCTGGTAGCGGGAAACACAGATACGCAGTATTTT	CASSLVAGNTDTQYF
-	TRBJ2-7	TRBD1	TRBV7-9	TGTGCCAGCAGCTTACCGGGACAGGGACGCGAGCAGTACTTC	CASSLPGQGREQYF
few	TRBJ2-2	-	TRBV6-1	TGTGCCAGCATTGACAGGTTCGACGGGGAGCTGTTTTTT	CASIDRFDGELFF
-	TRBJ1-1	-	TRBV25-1	TGTGCCAGCAGTGAAAGAGGTAGGAACACTGAAGCTTTCTTT	CASSERGRNTEAFF
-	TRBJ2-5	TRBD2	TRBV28	TGTGCCAGCGACCGGGGGGGGGAAGAGACCCAGTACTTC	CASDRGGEETQYF
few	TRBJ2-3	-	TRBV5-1	TGCGCCAGCAGCTTGGCCGGGGCGGGGTCCGATACGCAGTATTTT	CASSLAGAGSDTQYF
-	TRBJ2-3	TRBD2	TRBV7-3	TGTGCCAGCAGCTTACAAACTAGCGGGAGTGGAGATACGCAGTATTTT	CASSLQTSGSGDTQYF
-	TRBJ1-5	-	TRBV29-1	TGCAGCGTTGGAAGCCAACGGGATCAGCCCCAGCATTTT	CSVGSQRDQPQHF
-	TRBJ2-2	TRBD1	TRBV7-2	TGTGCCAGCGGACCGGGACAGGGCAACACCGGGGAGCTGTTTTTT	CASGPGQGNTGELFF
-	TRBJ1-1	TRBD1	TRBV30	TGTGCCTGGCGCCAACAGGGGGTCCGGGCTGAAGCTTTCTTT	CAWRQQGVRAEAFF
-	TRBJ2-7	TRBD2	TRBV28	TGTGCCAGCAGGACTAGCGTCTCCTACGAGCAGTACTTC	CASRTSVSYEQYF
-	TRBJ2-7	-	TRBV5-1	TGCGCCAGCAGCCCAAACTCCTACGAGCAGTACTTC	CASSPNSYEQYF
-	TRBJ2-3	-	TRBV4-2	TGTGCCAGCAGCCAAGATCCGGGCACAGATACGCAGTATTTT	CASSQDPGTDTQYF
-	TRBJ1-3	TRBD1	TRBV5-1	TGCGCCAGCACCCAGACAGGGGGAACTGGAAACACCATATATTTT	CASTQTGGTGNTIYF
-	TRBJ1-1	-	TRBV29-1	TGCAGCGTTGATACAGGATTGAACACTGAAGCTTTCTTT	CSVDTGLNTEAFF
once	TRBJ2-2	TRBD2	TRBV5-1	TGCGCCAGCAGGCTAGCGGGAGGGCTGAGCACCGGGGAGCTGTTTTTT	CASRLAGGLSTGELFF
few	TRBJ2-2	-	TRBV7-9	TGTGCCAGCAGCTCGAACCGTGACTCGAACACCGGGGAGCTGTTTTTT	CASSSNRDSNTGELFF
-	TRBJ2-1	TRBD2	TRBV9	TGTGCCAGCAGCGCGACTAGCGGGGGCCCCAATGAGCAGTTCTTC	CASSATSGGPNEQFF
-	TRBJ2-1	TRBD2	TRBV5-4	TGTGCCAGCAGCACCGGACTAGCGGGAAGAGGCGATGAGCAGTTCTTC	CASSTGLAGRGDEQFF
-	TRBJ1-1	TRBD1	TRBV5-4	TGTGCCAGCAGCGCCCGGACAGGGGGCGGACCTGAAGCTTTCTTT	CASSARTGGGPEAFF
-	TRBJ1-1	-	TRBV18	TGTGCCAGCTCATTCGGGGGGAACACTGAAGCTTTCTTT	CASSFGGNTEAFF
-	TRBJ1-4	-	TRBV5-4	TGTGCCAGCAGAAGGGGGGGAGCTAATGAAAAACTGTTTTTT	CASRRGGANEKLFF
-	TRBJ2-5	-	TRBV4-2	TGTGCCAGCAGCCTTCCGGAGGCTGTAGAGACCCAGTACTTC	CASSLPEAVETQYF
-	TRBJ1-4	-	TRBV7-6	TGTGCCAGCAGCTTTCAGGGGTACAATGAAAAACTGTTTTTT	CASSFQGYNEKLFF
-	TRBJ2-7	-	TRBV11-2	TGTGCCAGCAGCTTAGGAGGCCAGGGAGGCAAGCAGTACTTC	CASSLGGQGGKQYF
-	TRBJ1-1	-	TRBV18	TGTGCCAGCTCACCAAGGACAGACACTGAAGCTTTCTTT	CASSPRTDTEAFF
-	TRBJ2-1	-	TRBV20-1	TGCAGTGCAGTAGCGGTTGAGCAGTTCTTC	CSAVAVEQFF
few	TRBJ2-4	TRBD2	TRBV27	TGTGCCAGCAGTTTTGGGCCTGGGAGGGGTTGGGCCAAAAACAGTCAGTACTTC	CASSFGPGRGWAKNSQYF
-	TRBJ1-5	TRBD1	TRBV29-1	TGCAGCGTTGCAGGAATAGGACAGGGACCCTATAGCAATCAGCCCCAGCATTTT	CSVAGIGQGPYSNQPQHF
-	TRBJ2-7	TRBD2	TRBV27	TGTGCCAGCAGTTTAACAGGAGCGGGAAAGGAGTACTTC	CASSLTGAGKEYF
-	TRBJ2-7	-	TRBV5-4	TGTGCCAGCAGTTACAGGAGCTCCTACGAGCAGTACTTC	CASSYRSSYEQYF
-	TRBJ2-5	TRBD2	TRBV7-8	TGTGCCAGCAGCTTAGGGTCGGGCGGGGGGTGGAAGACCCAGTACTTC	CASSLGSGGGWKTQYF
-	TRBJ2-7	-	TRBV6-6	TGTGCCAGCAGTCCTCGTGACGAGCAGTACTTC	CASSPRDEQYF
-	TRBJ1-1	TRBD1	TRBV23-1	TGCGCCAGCAGTCAACCGGCCTGGACAGGGGGCGCGTCTATCACTGAAGCTTTCTTT	CASSQPAWTGGASITEAFF
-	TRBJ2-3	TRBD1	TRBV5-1	TGCGCCAGCAGCGTTGGGACAGGGGGCACAGATACGCAGTATTTT	CASSVGTGGTDTQYF
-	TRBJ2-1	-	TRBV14	TGTGCCAGCAGCCAAGATTGGGCTGGGGGCAGACGGAATGAGCAGTTCTTC	CASSQDWAGGRRNEQFF
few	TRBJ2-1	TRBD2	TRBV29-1	TGCAGCGTTGGGGAGGGATACAATGAGCAGTTCTTC	CSVGEGYNEQFF
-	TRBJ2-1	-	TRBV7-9	TGTGCTAAGGGGCTAGGGGCGAGCTCCTACAATGAGCAGTTCTTC	CAKGLGASSYNEQFF
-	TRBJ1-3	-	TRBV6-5	TGTGCCAGCAGTTACGGGGGGGCGACAGGAAACACCATATATTTT	CASSYGGATGNTIYF
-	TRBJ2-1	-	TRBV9	TGTGCCAGCAGCACACTCAGGGAAAGGGCCTACAATGAGCAGTTCTTC	CASSTLRERAYNEQFF
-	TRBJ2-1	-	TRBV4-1	TGCGCCAGCAGCCAAGGGTTTCGGGACACCTCCTACAATGAGCAGTTCTTC	CASSQGFRDTSYNEQFF
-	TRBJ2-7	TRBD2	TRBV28	TGTGCCAGCAGCTATCCTTATGGAGCGGGAGCGTTCTACGAGCAGTACTTC	CASSYPYGAGAFYEQYF
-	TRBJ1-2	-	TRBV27	TGTGCCAGCAGTTTATCGTCCAGTAACTATGGCTACACCTTC	CASSLSSSNYGYTF
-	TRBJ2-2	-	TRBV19	TGTGCCAGTAGCTTCACCGGGGAGCTGTTTTTT	CASSFTGELFF